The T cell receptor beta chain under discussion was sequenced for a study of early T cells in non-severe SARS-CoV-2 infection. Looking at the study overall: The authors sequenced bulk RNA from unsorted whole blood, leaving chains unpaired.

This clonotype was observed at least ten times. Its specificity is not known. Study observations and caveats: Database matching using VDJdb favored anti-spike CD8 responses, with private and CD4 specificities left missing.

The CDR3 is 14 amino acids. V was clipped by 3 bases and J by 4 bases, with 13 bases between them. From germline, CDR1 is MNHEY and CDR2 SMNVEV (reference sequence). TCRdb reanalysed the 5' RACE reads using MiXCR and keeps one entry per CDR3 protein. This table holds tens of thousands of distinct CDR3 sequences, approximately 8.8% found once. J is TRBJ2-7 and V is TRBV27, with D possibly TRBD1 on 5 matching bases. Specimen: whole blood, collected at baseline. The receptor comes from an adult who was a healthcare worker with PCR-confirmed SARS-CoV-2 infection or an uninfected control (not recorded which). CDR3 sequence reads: CASSFVGEGYEQYF. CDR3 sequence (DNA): TGTGCCAGCAGTTTTGTAGGGGAAGGTTACGAGCAGTACTTC.